This T cell receptor (beta chain) was observed in a study of cytomegalovirus exposure and HLA in healthy donors. This CDR3 is built from 16 residues. With 6 bases removed from V and 3 bases from J, the gap between germline ends came to 20 bases. From germline, CDR1 is WNHNN and CDR2 SYGVQD (reference sequence). The study ran its PCR with 60 Vbeta and 13 Jbeta primers. Sequencing was performed with immunoSEQ multiplex PCR; in TCRdb, only in-frame clones are kept and a portion is missing. The repertoire holds more than 12,000 clones, with 60% to 70% as singletons. General study findings and limits: A later analysis revealed that TCR association rates differed between HLA loci, peaking at DRB1 and bottoming out at HLA-C. The study dropped some indistinguishable V segments, TRBV6-2 and TRBV6-3 among them. Serostatus for CMV was the only available immune exposure information.

Note on this clone: Antigen specificity is unknown.

What was sequenced was PBMCs. The rearrangement uses TRBV10-1 and TRBJ1-1, with D possibly matching TRBD1 (6 bases). This clonotype originated in a woman aged 45-65 years in good health and CMV-seropositive. The CDR3 sequence: CASRPDRKGPYTEAFF. The CDR3 nucleotides are TGCGCCAGCAGACCCGACAGGAAAGGGCCGTACACTGAAGCTTTCTTT.